Sequencing of this TCR beta chain was carried out in a study of cytomegalovirus exposure and HLA in healthy donors. Study observations and caveats: Across all donors, roughly uniform sequencing depth was an assumption of the presence/absence analyses. In vitro assays verified that three CMV-associated chains recognized CMV antigens specifically. Among TCR beta chains, those listed as cytomegalovirus-associated numbered about 160. The authors later linked a missense DCLRE1C variant to TCR beta V- and J-gene trimming.

Turning to this clone: Its specificity is not known.

PCR employed 60 Vbeta and 13 Jbeta primers. The table came from immunoSEQ multiplex PCR; TCRdb's copy has only in-frame clones and leaves some out. The sample comprises about 170,000 clones, approximately 70% of which are singletons, and around 7% rests with the top ten. Per the germline V gene, CDR1 is SGHTA and CDR2 is FQGNSA. This CDR3 region has 13 residues. The V gene end was trimmed by 9 bases and the J gene end by 1 base; junction bases not matched to a gene: 2. Specimen: PBMCs. The TCR comes from a middle-aged man in good health and CMV-seropositive. The chain combines TRBV7-2 with TRBJ2-2, with 7 bases matching TRBD2. The CDR3 DNA is TGTGCCAGAGCGGGGCGGAACACCGGGGAGCTGTTTTTT. Translating gives CARAGRNTGELFF.